The sequence of this T cell receptor beta chain was determined in a study of OX40 agonist ivuxolimab in advanced cancers. Assay used: immunoSEQ multiplex PCR; TCRdb lists only in-frame clones, some missing. The sample consists of tens of thousands of clones, more than 70% of them appearing once. CDR1 and CDR2 from the germline V gene are SGHRS and YFSETQ. This CDR3 contains 14 residues. Trimming took 6 bases from V and 7 from J; bases not matched to a gene: 8. This chain uses TRBV5-1 with TRBJ2-2; 8 bases line up with TRBD2. This sequence originates from an adult with an advanced solid tumor such as melanoma, head and neck, liver or kidney cancer. Sequenced here: CD4+ or CD8+ T cells sorted from blood, sampled in a trial of the OX40 agonist ivuxolimab. CDR3 region: CASTPGGLSGELFF. The CDR3 region has the DNA TGCGCCAGCACCCCGGGGGGGTTGAGCGGGGAGCTGTTTTTT.